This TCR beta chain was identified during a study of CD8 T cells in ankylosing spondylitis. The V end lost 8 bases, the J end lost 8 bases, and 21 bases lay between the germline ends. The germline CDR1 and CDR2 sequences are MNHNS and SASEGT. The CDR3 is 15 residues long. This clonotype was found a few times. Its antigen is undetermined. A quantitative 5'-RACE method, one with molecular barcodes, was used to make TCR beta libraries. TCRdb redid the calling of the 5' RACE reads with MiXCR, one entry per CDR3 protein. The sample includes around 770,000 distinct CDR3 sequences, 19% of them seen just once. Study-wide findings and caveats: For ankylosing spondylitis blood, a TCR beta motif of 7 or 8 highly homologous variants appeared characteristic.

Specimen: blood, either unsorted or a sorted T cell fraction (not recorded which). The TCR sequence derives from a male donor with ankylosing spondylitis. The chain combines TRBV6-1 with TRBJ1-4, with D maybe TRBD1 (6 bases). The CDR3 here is CASGVRGGFGEKLFF. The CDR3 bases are TGTGCCAGCGGGGTCAGGGGAGGCTTTGGGGAAAAACTGTTTTTT.